One and the same sample provided the 18 T cell receptor beta chains below, sequenced in a study of molecular identifiers for immune sequencing clone quantification. Via MiXCR, TCRdb re-called the PCR reads, giving one row per CDR3 protein. The sample carries more than 250,000 distinct CDR3 sequences, 20% to 25% recorded once. The sample taken for sequencing was naive CD8+ T cells from blood, with Jurkat cell RNA spiked in. The subset was: FACS-sorted CD8+CD4-CCR7+CD45RA+ naive T cells. The receptors originated from a human donor in good health. Some libraries in this study had Jurkat cell RNA spiked in.

In this sample, this clonotype turned up a few times. The chain links TRBV24-1 to TRBJ2-5; weak D call: TRBD1 (5 bases). The CDR3 extends over 14 amino acids. The ends were cut back, 1 base at V and 5 bases at J, with 10 bases in the middle. Germline V CDR1 and CDR2: KGHDR, SFDVKD. For the CDR3, the DNA is TGTGCCACCAGTGATTTAGGGGCCCTTGAGACCCAGTACTTC. Amino acids: CATSDLGALETQYF.

This clonotype was seen repeatedly, ten times or more. The genes are TRBV4-2 and TRBJ2-7; TRBD2 might be the D (5 bases). Trimming removed 4 bases at V and 2 bases at J, with 15 bases between. The CDR3 extends over 15 amino acids. The germline gives CDR1 LGHNA, CDR2 YNFKEQ. CDR3 nucleotides: TGTGCCAGCAGCCCCCGCTGGGGAGAAACCTACGAGCAGTACTTC. This codes for CASSPRWGETYEQYF.

In its sample, this clonotype was seen many times. The chain joins TRBV6-2 or TRBV6-3 to TRBJ2-7; a possible D gene is TRBD2 (6 bases). With 6 bases removed from V and 0 bases from J, the gap between germline ends came to 18 bases. CDR1 and CDR2 (germline): MNHEY, SVGEGT. The CDR3 is made up of 16 amino acids. The CDR3 sequence is CASRTWVAASSYEQYF. The CDR3 coding sequence is TGTGCCAGCAGAACCTGGGTAGCGGCTAGCTCCTACGAGCAGTACTTC.

The sample holds many counts of this clonotype. V is TRBV10-1 and J is TRBJ1-1; no reliable D call. CDR3 length: 14 amino acids. Per germline, CDR1 WNHNN and CDR2 SYGVQD (reference sequence). The V end lost 2 bases, the J end lost 0 bases, and 7 bases lay between the germline ends. The CDR3 DNA follows: TGCGCCAGCAGTGAGACGGGATTGAACACTGAAGCTTTCTTT. Its protein product is CASSETGLNTEAFF.

To note about this clonotype: One junction end does not reproduce the germline sequence, and a read error may be involved. The chain carries TRBV7-9 and TRBJ2-2; a weak D match, TRBD2 (5 bases). Germline V lookup: CDR1 SEHNR, CDR2 FQNEAQ (reference sequence). The CDR3 spans 14 residues. DNA of the CDR3: TGTGCCAGCAACCCAATGGACGTCACCGGGAAGCTGTTTTTT. It codes for CASNPMDVTGKLFF.

A word on this clonotype: The CDR3 carries no conserved terminal phenylalanine or tryptophan, so it likely arises from a read error. The gene calls are TRBV19 and TRBJ2-3; D is possibly TRBD1 (6 bases). The CDR3 has 13 amino acids. The germline CDR1 and CDR2 sequences are LNHDA and SQIVND (reference sequence). V shed 7 bases and J shed 0 bases, with 8 bases lying between them. In nucleotides, the CDR3 is TGTGCCAGTACAGGGGAAAGCACAGATACGCAGTATTGT. It translates to CASTGESTDTQYC.

This clonotype was seen only a few times. The chain carries TRBV6-6 and TRBJ1-2; 7 nucleotides line up with TRBD1. CDR3 length equals 18 residues. The ends lost 0 bases at V and 2 bases at J; junction bases unmatched: 12. From germline, CDR1 is MNHNY and CDR2 SVGAGI (reference sequence). The CDR3 DNA reads as TGTGCCAGCAGTTACTCGATGGAGGGGGCGCTTAGAAACTATGGCTACACCTTC. Its protein is CASSYSMEGALRNYGYTF.

This clonotype was seen at least ten times. The chain joins TRBV29-1 to TRBJ2-1, with 8 bases identical to TRBD2. Germline V gene sequence: CDR1 SQVTM, CDR2 ANQGSEA. The CDR3 totals 14 residues. V was clipped by 2 bases and J by 6 bases; unmatched bases: 6. In nucleotides, the CDR3 is TGCAGCGTTGAACCGGGACTAGTTCCCAATGAGCAGTTCTTC. Residues: CSVEPGLVPNEQFF.

Comment on this clonotype: Being one base from a much bigger clone, this may be a read error. This chain uses TRBV6-5 with TRBJ1-1; TRBD1 aligns across 8 bases. The germline V gene has CDR1 MNHEY and CDR2 SVGAGI. CDR3 length: 14 residues. For the CDR3, the DNA is TGTGCCGGCAGTTACTCTTCGACAGGGGAGGAAGCTTTCTTT. It translates to CAGSYSSTGEEAFF.

Many counts were recorded for this clonotype. The chain joins TRBV4-3 to TRBJ2-7; 12 nucleotides align to TRBD2. The CDR3 runs 18 residues. J was trimmed by 2 bases and V by 0 bases; bases with no gene match: 8. From germline, CDR1 is LGHNA and CDR2 YSLEER. The CDR3 bases are TGCGCCAGCAGCCAAGATACCGGTCCTAGCGGGGGGGCCTACGAGCAGTACTTC. It translates to CASSQDTGPSGGAYEQYF.

This clonotype has at least ten counts. The chain combines TRBV14 with TRBJ2-2, with 9 nucleotides matching TRBD2. With 4 bases clipped from V and 8 bases from J, the junction kept 5 bases outside the gene matches. Germline-derived CDR1 and CDR2 are SGHDN and FVKESK. The CDR3 totals 14 residues. CDR3 sequence (DNA): TGTGCCAGCAGCCTTAGCGGGAGTGGAGGGGAGCTGTTTTTT. Protein: CASSLSGSGGELFF. Full variable domain (remainder filled in from reference TRBV14 and TRBJ2-2): EAGVTQFPSHSVIEKGQTVTLRCDPISGHDNLYWYRRVMGKEIKFLLHFVKESKQDESGMPNNRFLAERTGGTYSTLKVQPAELEDSGVYFCASSLSGSGGELFFGEGSRLTVL.

With respect to this clonotype: Since a much larger clone is just one base distant, this may be a read error. The chain employs TRBV9 and TRBJ1-1, with TRBD1 matching 8 bases. The CDR3 extends over 15 amino acids. Germline CDR1 and CDR2: SGDLS and YYNGEE. CDR3 sequence: CASSAGQGPYTAAFF. The CDR3 DNA reads TGTGCCAGCAGCGCCGGACAGGGCCCCTACACTGCAGCTTTCTTT.

Concerning this clonotype: The junction does not match germline at one end; this may be a read error. J is TRBJ2-7 and V is TRBV5-3; a possible D gene is TRBD2 (6 bases). TRBV5-3 belongs to the ORF category, with a function that is uncertain. The CDR3 is 17 residues long. In DNA, the CDR3 is TGTGCCAGCAGCTTGGCTGCGGGGTCCCGAGCCACCTACGAGCAGTACTTC. Translation gives CASSLAAGSRATYEQYF.

This clonotype was seen ten or more times. One end of the junction is discordant with germline, which a read error may explain. The chain recombines TRBV7-9 with TRBJ2-7, with D unclear. The CDR3 is made up of 10 amino acids. Germline assignment: CDR1 SEHNR and CDR2 FQNEAQ (reference sequence). CDR3: CASSLVAQDF. CDR3 DNA: TGTGCCAGCAGCTTAGTTGCCCAGGACTTC.

This clonotype was recorded a few times. The chain couples TRBV27 to TRBJ2-1, with 9 positions matching TRBD2. The CDR3 is made up of 14 amino acids. Trimming removed 3 bases from V and 10 bases from J; junction bases left unmatched: 7. Germline V gene data show CDR1 as MNHEY and CDR2 as SMNVEV (reference sequence). Written as DNA, the CDR3 is TGTGCCAGCAGTTTTGTAGCGGGAGTCGGGGAGCAGTTCTTC. This sequence encodes CASSFVAGVGEQFF.

The chain employs TRBV30 and TRBJ2-2; D is ambiguous. This CDR3 is 18 amino acids long. The germline V gene encodes CDR1 GTSNPN and CDR2 SVGIG (reference sequence). V lost 2 bases, J lost 1 base, and 20 bases lay in between. CDR3 sequence reads: CAWSNGQVCGLNTGELFF. For the CDR3, the DNA is TGTGCCTGGAGTAACGGGCAGGTCTGTGGGTTGAACACCGGGGAGCTGTTTTTT.

This clonotype was seen more than once but under ten times. The V gene is TRBV20-1, the J gene TRBJ2-7, with 8 bases lining up with TRBD2. With V trimmed by 0 bases and J by 4 bases, 11 bases remained unmatched. This CDR3 is 16 amino acids long. The germline CDR1 and CDR2 sequences are DFQATT and SNEGSKA (reference sequence). Written as DNA, the CDR3 is TGCAGTGCTAGAGATACGGCCGGGACTAGTTTATACGAGCAGTACTTC. As protein: CSARDTAGTSLYEQYF.

This rearrangement joins TRBV4-1 to TRBJ2-5; 7 bases line up with TRBD2. Germline CDR1 and CDR2: MGHRA and YSYEKL. Unmatched junction bases numbered 10, after V lost 8 bases and J lost 4 bases. This CDR3 contains 14 residues. In nucleotides, the CDR3 is TGCGCCAGCTCAGTGATAGCGGGCCCAGAGACCCAGTACTTC. As protein: CASSVIAGPETQYF.